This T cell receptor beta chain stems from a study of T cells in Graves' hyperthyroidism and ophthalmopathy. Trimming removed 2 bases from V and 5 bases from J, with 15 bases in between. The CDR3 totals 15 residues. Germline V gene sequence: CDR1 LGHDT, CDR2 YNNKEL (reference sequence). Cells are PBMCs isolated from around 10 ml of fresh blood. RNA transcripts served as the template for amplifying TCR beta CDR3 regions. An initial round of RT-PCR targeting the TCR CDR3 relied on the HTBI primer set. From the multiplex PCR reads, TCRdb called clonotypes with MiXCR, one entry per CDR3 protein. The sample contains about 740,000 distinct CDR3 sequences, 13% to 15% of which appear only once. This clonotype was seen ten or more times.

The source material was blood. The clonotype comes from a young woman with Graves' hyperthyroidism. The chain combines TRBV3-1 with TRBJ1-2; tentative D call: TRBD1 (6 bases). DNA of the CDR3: TGTGCCAGCAGCCAACCGGGACACGAGCTTTATGGCTACACCTTC. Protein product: CASSQPGHELYGYTF.